These 26 T cell receptor beta chains were all obtained from the same sample, sequenced in a study of shared clonotypes between healthy human individuals. Only in-frame clones appear in the TCRdb table, and some are missing; sequencing was by immunoSEQ multiplex PCR. This table has millions of clones, 80% to 95% appearing once. Sequenced: naive CD4+ T cells from PBMCs. The subset was: CD45RA+ positively selected. The origin of the receptors is a man younger than 35 in good health. Some clones in this sample may be carry-over from other donors' samples.

The chain recombines TRBV25-1 with TRBJ1-5, with 7 nucleotides matching TRBD1. V was clipped by 2 bases and J by 5 bases; unmatched bases: 9. This CDR3 region has 16 residues. The V gene's germline CDR1 is MGHDK and CDR2 SYGVNS. As DNA, the CDR3 is TGTGCCAGCAGTGAAGGGGGCAGGGGGGTAGATCAGCCCCAGCATTTT. Translating it yields CASSEGGRGVDQPQHF.

The chain employs TRBV2 and TRBJ1-2, with 7 bases matching TRBD1. Germline CDR1 reads SNHLY; CDR2 reads FYNNEI. The ends lost 6 bases at V and 8 bases at J; junction bases unmatched: 6. The CDR3 is made up of 12 amino acids. The chain's CDR3 is CASRTGQEGYTF. The CDR3 bases are TGTGCCAGCAGGACAGGGCAGGAGGGCTACACCTTC.

The chain employs TRBV6-5 and TRBJ1-2, with TRBD1 identical over 10 bases. Trimming removed 6 bases from V and 8 bases from J; junction bases left unmatched: 6. The CDR3 length is 13 residues. CDR1 and CDR2 from the germline V gene are MNHEY and SVGAGI. The CDR3 protein is CASRGTGDDGYTF. Here the CDR3 DNA reads TGTGCCAGCAGGGGGACAGGGGATGACGGCTACACCTTC.

V is TRBV7-2 and J is TRBJ1-3; D not resolved. V lost 4 bases and J 0 bases, leaving 7 bases between the germline ends. The CDR3 has 14 residues. Germline V gene sequence: CDR1 SGHTA, CDR2 FQGNSA. The CDR3 protein is CASSYLNSGNTIYF. In nucleotides, the CDR3 is TGTGCCAGCAGCTACCTCAACTCTGGAAACACCATATATTTT.

This clone was counted once. The gene calls are TRBV7-2 and TRBJ2-1, with D perhaps matching TRBD1 or TRBD2 (5 bases each). V was trimmed by 6 bases and J by 5 bases, leaving 17 bases between them. The CDR3 loop spans 15 amino acids. The germline gives CDR1 SGHTA, CDR2 FQGNSA. CDR3 sequence reads: CASSQTGPTNNEQFF. CDR3 DNA: TGTGCCAGCAGTCAAACGGGACCAACCAACAATGAGCAGTTCTTC.

The chain links TRBV27 to TRBJ2-7; no firm D call. Germline V gives CDR1 MNHEY, CDR2 SMNVEV (reference sequence). There are 14 residues in the CDR3. V was pared by 5 bases and J by 2 bases, with 13 bases between. CDR3 sequence (DNA): TGTGCCAGCAGTCGGGCCAGGCGGACCTACGAGCAGTACTTC. Translation gives CASSRARRTYEQYF.

V usage is TRBV10-3 and J usage is TRBJ1-2; D is perhaps TRBD1 (5 bases). Between the trimmed V and J ends, which lost 4 bases and 5 bases, there was a span of 20 bases. The CDR3 loop spans 16 amino acids. CDR1 and CDR2 (germline): ENHRY, SYGVKD. The CDR3 sequence: CAISVEGLLGDYGYTF. The CDR3, as DNA: TGTGCCATCAGTGTTGAGGGACTGCTAGGGGATTATGGCTACACCTTC.

The chain couples TRBV5-1 to TRBJ2-7; maybe TRBD2 (6 bases). Germline V gene sequence: CDR1 SGHRS, CDR2 YFSETQ. The CDR3 length is 16 residues. The V and J ends lost 2 bases and 4 bases respectively, with 19 bases between them. The CDR3 reads CASSFRSGTAVYEQYF. In DNA, the CDR3 is TGCGCCAGCAGCTTTAGATCAGGGACTGCGGTGTACGAGCAGTACTTC.

This clone occurred once. The V and J genes are TRBV4-2 and TRBJ2-1, with 12 bases fitting TRBD2. Looked up from germline, CDR1 is LGHNA and CDR2 is YNFKEQ. CDR3 size: 14 residues. J gave up 9 bases and V 2 bases, and 2 bases lay outside the gene matches. The chain's CDR3 is CASSQTSGRIEQFF. CDR3 bases: TGTGCCAGCAGCCAAACTAGCGGGAGGATTGAGCAGTTCTTC.

The chain has TRBV19 and TRBJ2-7; TRBD2 matches at 9 bases. The CDR3 length is 17 residues. V trimming: 4 bases; J trimming: 2 bases; junction bases outside the gene matches: 12. Per germline, CDR1 LNHDA and CDR2 SQIVND (reference sequence). The CDR3 sequence is CASSRTPRGRVPYEQYF. The DNA for the CDR3 is TGTGCCAGTAGTAGGACACCACGCGGGAGGGTTCCCTACGAGCAGTACTTC.

J is TRBJ2-1 and V is TRBV5-1, with D possibly TRBD2 on 6 matching bases. The CDR3 is made up of 17 amino acids. Germline CDR1 reads SGHRS; CDR2 reads YFSETQ. Trimming left V 0 bases short and J 3 bases short, with 16 bases between. The CDR3 spells CASSLATAGRNYNEQFF. CDR3 DNA: TGCGCCAGCAGCTTGGCCACGGCGGGACGAAACTACAATGAGCAGTTCTTC.

The chain links TRBV19 to TRBJ2-7, with a tentative D call TRBD2 (7 bases). CDR1 and CDR2 (germline): LNHDA, SQIVND (reference sequence). Trimming left V 9 bases short and J 3 bases short, with 21 bases between. The CDR3 extends over 15 amino acids. CDR3 bases: TGTGCCAGACCAAGGTTGGGGGGAGGGGGCTACGAGCAGTACTTC. Amino acid sequence: CARPRLGGGGYEQYF.

The chain uses TRBV30 and TRBJ2-6; no definite D call. The CDR3 extends over 16 amino acids. CDR1 and CDR2 from the germline V gene are GTSNPN and SVGIG (reference sequence). V dropped 8 bases and J dropped 0 bases, with 17 bases sitting between them. The CDR3 is CATDRIPLSGANVLTF. The CDR3 region has the DNA TGTGCCACTGACCGAATCCCTCTCTCTGGGGCCAACGTCCTGACTTTC.

This chain uses TRBV9 with TRBJ2-2; D perhaps matches TRBD2 (5 bases). The CDR3 contains 15 residues. V dropped 7 bases and J dropped 2 bases, with 15 bases sitting between them. Germline CDR1 reads SGDLS; CDR2 reads YYNGEE. CDR3 amino acids: CASRPGYPNTGELFF. DNA of the CDR3: TGTGCCAGCCGCCCGGGGTATCCCAACACCGGGGAGCTGTTTTTT.

This clone was recorded once. V usage is TRBV9 and J usage is TRBJ1-2; TRBD1 is a possible D gene (5 bases). With 0 bases removed from V and 7 bases from J, the gap between germline ends came to 16 bases. Germline loops: CDR1 SGDLS, CDR2 YYNGEE. The CDR3 spans 15 residues. CDR3 sequence: CASSVVDVGGTGYTF. In DNA form, the CDR3 reads TGTGCCAGCAGCGTAGTAGATGTTGGAGGGACTGGCTACACCTTC.

This clone was counted once. The J gene is TRBJ1-5, the V gene TRBV28; D remains ambiguous. Germline CDR1 MDHEN, CDR2 SYDVKM. The CDR3 is 18 residues long. Trimming shortened V by 5 bases and J by 0 bases, and 20 bases separated the two germline ends. CDR3 region: CASSPPARSLYSNQPQHF. The CDR3 DNA reads TGTGCCAGCAGTCCCCCGGCTCGCTCGTTGTATAGCAATCAGCCCCAGCATTTT. The full variable domain, completed using reference TRBV28 and TRBJ1-5, is DVKVTQSSRYLVKRTGEKVFLECVQDMDHENMFWYRQDPGLGLRLIYFSYDVKMKEKGDIPEGYSVSREKKERFSLILESASTNQTSMYLCASSPPARSLYSNQPQHFGDGTRLSIL.

Worth noting for this clone: Other nucleotide sequences from this sample produce the same CDR3. This chain uses TRBV5-1 with TRBJ2-5, with D possibly TRBD1 on 5 matching bases. Trimming stripped 0 bases from V and 7 bases from J, with 10 bases between. The germline V gene encodes CDR1 SGHRS and CDR2 YFSETQ. This CDR3 is built from 13 residues. The CDR3 sequence is CASSLGQGGTQYF. In nucleotides, the CDR3 is TGCGCCAGCAGCTTGGGGCAGGGCGGGACCCAGTACTTC.

With regard to this clone: Other DNA sequences in this specimen translate into the identical CDR3. The rearrangement links TRBV5-1 to TRBJ1-4, with 7 bases fitting TRBD1. Germline CDR1 reads SGHRS; CDR2 reads YFSETQ. Losses at the gene ends were 4 bases for V and 3 bases for J; bases not matched to a gene: 6. This CDR3 has 15 amino acids. DNA of the CDR3: TGCGCCAGCAGCCGCCGACAGGGAGCTAATGAAAAACTGTTTTTT. It encodes CASSRRQGANEKLFF.

The gene calls are TRBV19 and TRBJ2-2; TRBD1 agrees at 7 bases. The V segment lost 5 bases and the J segment 6 bases; nucleotides outside the gene matches: 3. The length of the CDR3 is 13 residues. Germline loops: CDR1 LNHDA, CDR2 SQIVND (reference sequence). The CDR3 DNA follows: TGTGCCAGTAGTCGACAGGGTCCCGGGGAGCTGTTTTTT. Protein sequence: CASSRQGPGELFF.

V gene TRBV7-6 combines with J gene TRBJ1-1, with 7 bases lining up with TRBD1. The V gene's germline CDR1 is SGHVS and CDR2 FNYEAQ. This CDR3 region has 14 residues. The ends lost 3 bases at V and 3 bases at J; junction bases unmatched: 4. CDR3 amino acids: CASSFNRGDTEAFF. The CDR3 coding sequence is TGTGCCAGCAGCTTTAACAGGGGTGACACTGAAGCTTTCTTT.

This chain uses TRBV6-6 with TRBJ1-2; D gene ambiguous. V dropped 2 bases and J dropped 7 bases, with 11 bases sitting between them. The germline CDR1 and CDR2 sequences are MNHNY and SVGAGI (reference sequence). The length of the CDR3 is 13 residues. In nucleotides, the CDR3 is TGTGCCAGCAGTTACGAGGATGCGAGTGGCTACACCTTC. Translating it yields CASSYEDASGYTF.

The chain combines TRBV5-4 with TRBJ2-7, with a tentative D call TRBD1 (6 bases). Germline V gene sequence: CDR1 SGHNT, CDR2 YYREEE (reference sequence). Trimming pared 2 bases from V and 2 bases from J, leaving 11 bases between. The CDR3 runs 14 residues. The CDR3 coding sequence is TGTGCCAGCAGCTTCGGGACATATCCCTACGAGCAGTACTTC. Translating gives CASSFGTYPYEQYF. Full variable domain (rest looked up from reference TRBV5-4 and TRBJ2-7): ETGVTQSPTHLIKTRGQQVTLRCSSQSGHNTVSWYQQALGQGPQFIFQYYREEENGRGNFPPRFSGLQFPNYSSELNVNALELDDSALYLCASSFGTYPYEQYFGPGTRLTVT.

This clone was found a few times. V usage is TRBV19 and J usage is TRBJ1-2; D is uncertain. The germline V gene has CDR1 LNHDA and CDR2 SQIVND (reference sequence). The CDR3 is 11 residues long. V lost 8 bases and J 7 bases, leaving 11 bases between the germline ends. The DNA for the CDR3 is TGTGCCAGTGCTACCGGCGCTGGCTACACCTTC. It translates to CASATGAGYTF.

This clone appeared a single time. J is TRBJ1-2 and V is TRBV28; TRBD1 matches at 7 bases. This CDR3 has 12 residues. Germline V gives CDR1 MDHEN, CDR2 SYDVKM. With V trimmed by 6 bases and J by 7 bases, 5 bases remained unmatched. This chain's CDR3 is CASSGTAGGYTF. The CDR3 DNA reads TGTGCCAGCAGCGGGACAGCTGGTGGCTACACCTTC.

The chain is built from TRBV7-6 and TRBJ1-1; 7 nucleotides line up with TRBD1. CDR3 length equals 15 residues. The germline gives CDR1 SGHVS, CDR2 FNYEAQ. Unmatched junction bases numbered 10, after V lost 5 bases and J lost 4 bases. CDR3 sequence: CASSQAGTASTEAFF. CDR3 in DNA: TGTGCCAGCAGCCAAGCCGGGACAGCCTCCACTGAAGCTTTCTTT.

This rearrangement joins TRBV10-2 to TRBJ2-1; possibly TRBD1 for D (6 bases). Per germline, CDR1 WSHSY and CDR2 SAAADI. This CDR3 contains 15 residues. Trimming took off 2 bases at V and 2 bases at J, with 10 bases between the two ends. The CDR3 loop reads CASSENREAYNEQFF. CDR3 in DNA: TGCGCCAGCAGTGAGAACAGGGAAGCCTACAATGAGCAGTTCTTC.